The source of this TCR beta chain is a study of CD8+ T cells in alopecia areata. Study context: Tofacitinib exposure lasted 6 to 18 months, followed by 6 months off drug.

This clone came up a few times. The antigen remains unidentified. Extraction of RNA preceded its reverse transcription into cDNA, which served as the sequencing template. The assay was immunoSEQ multiplex PCR, and TCRdb's table has in-frame clones only and misses some. The sample yields around 61,000 clones, approximately 46% seen once. Lesional scalp punch biopsies and peripheral blood were collected from alopecia areata patients. Germline CDR1 is SNHLY and CDR2 is FYNNEI. This CDR3 comprises 15 residues. Deletions cut 0 bases from V and 5 bases from J, with 13 bases between. Overall study results and limits: Researchers report lesional scalp, most notably alopecia totalis/universalis, outstripped normal scalp in clonality.

This sequence originates from a human donor with alopecia areata. J is TRBJ1-1 and V is TRBV2, with a possible D match to TRBD1 (6 bases). The material was CD8+ T cells sorted from blood, obtained at week 0. CDR3 sequence (DNA): TGTGCCAGCAGTGAAGCCACAGGGTGGGGGACTGAAGCTTTCTTT. Protein product: CASSEATGWGTEAFF.